This T cell receptor beta chain was obtained from a study of OX40 agonist ivuxolimab in advanced cancers. Study at large: Prior anti-PD-1, anti-PD-L1 or anti-CTLA-4 therapy was allowed; approximately 40% had some.

The V end was cut by 0 bases, the J end by 5 bases, with 16 bases between. This CDR3 region has 16 residues. Germline lookup yields CDR1 MDHEN and CDR2 SYDVKM. Some clones are missing from TCRdb's copy, which holds only in-frame ones; the method was immunoSEQ multiplex PCR. In the table there are about 13,000 clones, 75% to 90% of which are singletons. This clonotype was obtained from an adult with an advanced solid tumor such as melanoma, head and neck, liver or kidney cancer. The chain recombines TRBV28 with TRBJ1-1, with D uncertain. The specimen comprised CD4+ or CD8+ T cells sorted from blood, sampled in a trial of the OX40 agonist ivuxolimab. CDR3 in DNA: TGTGCCAGCAGTTTATGGGGTCCCACTGTAGAAACTGAAGCTTTCTTT. This sequence encodes CASSLWGPTVETEAFF. Based on the CDR3 plus reference TRBV28 and TRBJ1-1, the full variable domain is DVKVTQSSRYLVKRTGEKVFLECVQDMDHENMFWYRQDPGLGLRLIYFSYDVKMKEKGDIPEGYSVSREKKERFSLILESASTNQTSMYLCASSLWGPTVETEAFFGQGTRLTVV.